This T cell receptor beta chain was identified in a study of kidney transplant recipient with SARS-CoV-2 infection. This clonotype was detected ten times or more. TCRdb called the reads again in MiXCR, with one record for every CDR3 protein. Among 250,000 or so distinct CDR3 sequences listed, around 28% were seen once. Trimming shortened V by 3 bases and J by 3 bases, and 11 bases separated the two germline ends. The germline gives CDR1 LNHNV, CDR2 YYDKDF (reference sequence). The CDR3 has 15 amino acids. The source material was a blood sample, sampled at baseline and between days 110 and 120 from a kidney transplant recipient. The sequence came from a young adult male patient who had COVID-19 and was a kidney transplant recipient. Some T cells may be transferred from the graft donor. The J gene is TRBJ1-4, the V gene TRBV15; D is uncertain. CDR3 sequence reads: CATSSRRKSNEKLFF. The CDR3 DNA sequence: TGTGCCACCAGCAGCAGGAGAAAGTCTAATGAAAAACTGTTTTTT.